Following are 9 T cell receptor beta chains from one sample sequenced in a study of tumor-infiltrating lymphocytes in primary liver carcinoma (TCRdb year 2017). Without any cell sorting, total RNA and DNA were co-extracted from 20-30 mg of bulk tissue using the AllPrep DNA/RNA mini kit. Reads for this sample came from an Illumina HiSeq 2500. A constant-region primer and ProtoScript II reverse transcriptase were used to reverse-transcribe TCRbeta-specific cDNA from 500 ng total RNA. The TCRbeta libraries were prepared through three rounds of nested multiplex PCR following a slightly modified ARM-PCR procedure. Each of the first two PCR rounds ran for around 11 cycles and used multiplex TRBV1-TRBV30 forward primers together with a Cbeta reverse primer. TCRdb ran its own pipeline on the public reads, namely fastp trimming at Q25 and MiXCR clone calling, and kept in-frame beta chains. Rows with one shared CDR3 protein collapse into an entry with the most common genes and DNA. The sample table shows 100,000 to 120,000 distinct CDR3 sequences, and about four fifths are seen once. The ten largest make up under 25% of the sample.

Sequences were obtained from liver tumor tissue from sampling region 3. The intended sense of this specimen's cell subset or site label: tumor region T3, left-lateral pole. Source of these receptors: a man aged 40-50 years with primary liver carcinoma and hepatitis B virus infection.

This clonotype was counted only a few times. The chain uses TRBV7-8 and TRBJ2-1; maybe TRBD2 (6 bases). Trimming left V 4 bases short and J 9 bases short, with 22 bases between. This CDR3 has 16 residues. CDR1 and CDR2 (germline): SGHVS, FQNEAQ. CDR3 amino acids: CASSSASGTSRGEQFF. The CDR3 bases are TGTGCCAGCAGCTCAGCATCAGGGACTTCCCGAGGTGAGCAGTTCTTC.

This clonotype was counted between two and nine times. Germline is not matched at one junction end, which may reflect a read error. CDR3 sequence: CVSRRDTNYGYTF. CDR3 bases: TGTGTCAGCAGAAGAGATACTAACTATGGCTACACCTTC. The rearrangement joins TRBV5-8 to TRBJ1-2; no clear D gene. Per the germline V gene, CDR1 is SGHTS and CDR2 is YDEGEE. The CDR3 totals 13 residues.

This chain uses TRBV18 with TRBJ2-7, with D possibly matching TRBD2 (5 bases). The length of the CDR3 is 18 residues. Germline values: CDR1 KGHSH, CDR2 LQKENI. V gave up 4 bases and J gave up 5 bases, with 27 bases separating them. In DNA, the CDR3 is TGTGCCAGCTCACAACCCAAAAAAGGCGGCGGAGGAGGCGACGAGCAGTACTTC. Protein product: CASSQPKKGGGGGDEQYF. The entire variable domain, with the rest obtained from reference TRBV18 and TRBJ2-7, is as follows: NAGVMQNPRHLVRRRGQEARLRCSPMKGHSHVYWYRQLPEEGLKFMVYLQKENIIDESGMPKERFSAEFPKEGPSILRIQQVVRGDSAAYFCASSQPKKGGGGGDEQYFGPGTRLTVT.

Notes on this clonotype: One end of the junction varies from germline; a read error may be responsible. The chain couples TRBV11-2 to TRBJ2-3; D might be TRBD1 (5 bases). The germline V gene has CDR1 SGHAT and CDR2 FQNNGV. This CDR3 spans 16 amino acids. The CDR3 DNA follows: TGTGTCAGCAGCTTAGTAGTTGGACGGGCGACAGATACGCAGTGTTTT. Encoded protein: CVSSLVVGRATDTQCF.

This clonotype was seen ten or more times. The CDR3 loop reads CASSLVREIRDGINEQFF. DNA of the CDR3: TGTGCCAGCAGCTTGGTAAGGGAAATTAGGGACGGGATTAATGAGCAGTTCTTC. The rearrangement joins TRBV5-6 to TRBJ2-1; TRBD1 or TRBD2 may be the D gene (5 bases each). The V gene lost 0 bases and the J gene lost 7 bases, with 23 bases spanning the gap. There are 18 residues in the CDR3. Per germline, CDR1 SGHDT and CDR2 YYEEEE.

This clonotype occurred a few times. Since the CDR3 does not end with the conserved phenylalanine or tryptophan, this likely comes from a read error. The chain recombines TRBV6-1 with TRBJ2-3, with a possible D match to TRBD1 (5 bases). Trimming left V 5 bases short and J 6 bases short, with 18 bases between. Looked up from germline, CDR1 is MNHNS and CDR2 is SASEGT. This CDR3 spans 15 amino acids. CDR3 nucleotide sequence: TGTGCCAGCAGTTCCAGAGGTACTGGGGCCGATACGCAGTATCTG. It specifies CASSSRGTGADTQYL.

The chain has TRBV5-6 and TRBJ2-7; the D gene is possibly TRBD2 (6 bases). CDR3 size: 13 residues. Trimming shortened V by 9 bases and J by 13 bases, and 26 bases separated the two germline ends. Germline V gives CDR1 SGHDT, CDR2 YYEEEE. CDR3 region: CANKWRDQETQYF. CDR3 sequence (DNA): TGTGCCAACAAATGGCGGGACCAAGAGACCCAATACTTC.

V usage is TRBV5-1 and J usage is TRBJ1-1, with 7 bases lining up with TRBD1. The CDR3 has 14 residues. Germline V gene lookup returns CDR1 SGHRS and CDR2 YFSETQ. The V segment lost 0 bases and the J segment 4 bases; nucleotides outside the gene matches: 3. In nucleotides, the CDR3 is TGCGCCAGCAGCTTGGGGACAGGCTTCACTGAAGCTTTCTTT. Encoded protein: CASSLGTGFTEAFF.

Many counts were recorded for this clonotype. V and J are TRBV16 and TRBJ1-5; the match to TRBD1 covers 9 bases. CDR3 length: 13 amino acids. Germline V gene data show CDR1 as KGHSY and CDR2 as FQNENV. V dropped 3 bases and J dropped 6; count of bases not matched to a gene: 0. The CDR3, as DNA: TGTGCCAGCAGCCAGGGACAGGGTCAGCCCCAGCATTTT. It specifies CASSQGQGQPQHF. Supplemented by reference TRBV16 and TRBJ1-5, the full variable domain reads GEEVAQTPKHLVRGEGQKAKLYCAPIKGHSYVFWYQQVLKNEFKFLISFQNENVFDETGMPKERFSAKCLPNSPCSLEIQATKLEDSAVYFCASSQGQGQPQHFGDGTRLSIL.